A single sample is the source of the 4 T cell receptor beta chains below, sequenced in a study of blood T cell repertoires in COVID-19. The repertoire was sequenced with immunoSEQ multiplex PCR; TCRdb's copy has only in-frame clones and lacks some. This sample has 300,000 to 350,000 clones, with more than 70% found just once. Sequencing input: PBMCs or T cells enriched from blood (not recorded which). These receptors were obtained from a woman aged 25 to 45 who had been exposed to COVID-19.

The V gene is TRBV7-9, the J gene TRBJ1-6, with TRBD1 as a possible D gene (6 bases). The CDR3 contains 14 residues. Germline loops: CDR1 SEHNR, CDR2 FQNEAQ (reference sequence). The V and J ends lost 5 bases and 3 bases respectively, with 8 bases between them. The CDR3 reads CASSQDSYNSPLHF. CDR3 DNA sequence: TGTGCCAGCAGCCAGGACAGCTATAATTCACCCCTCCACTTT.

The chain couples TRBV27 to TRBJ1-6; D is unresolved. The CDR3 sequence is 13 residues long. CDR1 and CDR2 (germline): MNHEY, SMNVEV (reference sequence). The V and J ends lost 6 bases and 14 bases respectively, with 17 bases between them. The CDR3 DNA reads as TGTGCCAGCAGGGACTTAAGAGTTGGGTCCCTCCACTTT. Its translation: CASRDLRVGSLHF.

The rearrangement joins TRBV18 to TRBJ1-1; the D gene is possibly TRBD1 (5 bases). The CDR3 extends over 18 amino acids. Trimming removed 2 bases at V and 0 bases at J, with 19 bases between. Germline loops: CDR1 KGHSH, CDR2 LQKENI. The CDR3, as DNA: TGTGCCAGCTCACCAAAGGAGGGACCGCCATCCATGAACACTGAAGCTTTCTTT. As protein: CASSPKEGPPSMNTEAFF.

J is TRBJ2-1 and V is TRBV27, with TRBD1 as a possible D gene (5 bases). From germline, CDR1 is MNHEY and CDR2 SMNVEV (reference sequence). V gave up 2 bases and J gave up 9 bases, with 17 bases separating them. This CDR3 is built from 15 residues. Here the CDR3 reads CASSLGVGLGLEQFF. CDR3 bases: TGTGCCAGCAGTTTAGGAGTGGGTTTGGGGCTTGAGCAGTTCTTC.